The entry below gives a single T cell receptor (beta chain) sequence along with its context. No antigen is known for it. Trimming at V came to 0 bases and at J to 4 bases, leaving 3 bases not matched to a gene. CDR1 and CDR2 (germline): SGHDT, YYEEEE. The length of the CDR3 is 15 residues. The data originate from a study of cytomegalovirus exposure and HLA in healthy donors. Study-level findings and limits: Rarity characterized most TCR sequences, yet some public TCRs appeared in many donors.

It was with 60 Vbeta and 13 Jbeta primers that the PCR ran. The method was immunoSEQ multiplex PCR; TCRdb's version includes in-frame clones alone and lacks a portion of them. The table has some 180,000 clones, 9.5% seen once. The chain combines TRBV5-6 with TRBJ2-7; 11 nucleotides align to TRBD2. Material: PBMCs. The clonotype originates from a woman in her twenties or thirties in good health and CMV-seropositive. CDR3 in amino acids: CASSLDPSGRYEQYF. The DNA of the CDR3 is TGTGCCAGCAGCTTGGACCCTAGCGGGAGGTACGAGCAGTACTTC.